This TCR beta chain was retrieved from a study of T cells in Graves' hyperthyroidism and ophthalmopathy. From RNA transcripts, TCR beta CDR3 regions were amplified. During a first-round RT-PCR of the TCR CDR3, the HTBI primer set was used. TCRdb reprocessed the multiplex PCR reads via MiXCR and lists one record per CDR3 protein. In the table there are about 300,000 distinct CDR3 sequences, around a fifth of which are singletons. Broader study findings: A median about 6.5 months before onset, the model predicted ophthalmopathy.

Ophthalmopathy patients had Clinical Activity Score at least 3, NOSPECS grade at least 4, duration under 3 months. Comment on this clonotype: Its specificity is unknown.

V lost 5 bases and J lost 6, with 18 bases in between. Germline lookup yields CDR1 MNHNS and CDR2 SASEGT. This CDR3 has 15 residues. This clonotype originated in a man aged 50 to 60 with Graves' ophthalmopathy. The sequenced sample consisted of blood. The chain couples TRBV6-1 to TRBJ2-3; no clear D. CDR3 nucleotide sequence: TGTGCCAGCAGTCCCATTCGTAGAGGCTGGGATACGCAGTATTTT. Encoded protein: CASSPIRRGWDTQYF.